The present T cell receptor beta chain was sequenced within a study of cytomegalovirus exposure and HLA in healthy donors. The germline gives CDR1 SGHVS, CDR2 FNYEAQ. Trimming stripped 5 bases from V and 6 bases from J, with 16 bases between. The CDR3 consists of 14 residues. PCR primers comprised 60 Vbeta and 13 Jbeta primers. Only in-frame clones appear in the TCRdb table, and some are missing; sequencing was by immunoSEQ multiplex PCR. The sample carries some 120,000 clones, 55% to 65% recorded once. The chain uses TRBV7-6 and TRBJ1-2; D may be TRBD1 (5 bases). Sequencing was carried out using PBMCs. This receptor was obtained from a woman in her thirties or forties in good health and CMV-seropositive. The CDR3 DNA reads as TGTGCCAGCAGCCTTCCTGGGGGGAGAGATGGCTACACCTTC. This codes for CASSLPGGRDGYTF.